This T cell receptor (beta chain) came from a study of beta chain features in type 1 diabetes. Findings and caveats of the study: A PCR bias possibly favoring shorter templates would apply equally to patients and controls. There were fewer insertions and more deletions at the VDJ junctions of type 1 diabetes patients.

Trimming cost V 2 bases and J 4 bases, with 11 bases left between them. CDR1 and CDR2 (germline): GTSNPN, SVGIG (reference sequence). This CDR3 is 13 amino acids long. Sorted populations all had greater than 98% purity. Investigators reverse transcribed all isolated RNA, so they sequenced expressed TCRB transcripts. Profiling relied on immunoSEQ multiplex PCR, and the TCRdb table lists in-frame clones only, not all of them. The profile covers 240,000 or so clones, with around 68% appearing a single time and 0.053% taken by the ten largest. A remark on this clone: No antigen is known for it.

The chain recombines TRBV30 with TRBJ2-5; the D gene is possibly TRBD2 (6 bases). The receptor was derived from a man aged 25-40 years in good health. The source material was naive CD4+ T cells from blood. For the CDR3, the DNA is TGTGCCTGGAGTTTGGGACTGGGAGAGACCCAGTACTTC. As protein: CAWSLGLGETQYF. Filled out from reference TRBV30 and TRBJ2-5, the complete variable domain reads SQTIHQWPATLVQPVGSPLSLECTVEGTSNPNLYWYRQAAGRGLQLLFYSVGIGQISSEVPQNLSASRPQDRQFILSSKKLLLSDSGFYLCAWSLGLGETQYFGPGTRLLVL.